This T cell receptor beta chain derives from a study of cytomegalovirus exposure and HLA in healthy donors. Study results and limitations: In vitro data verified a few CMV-associated chains as specific for CMV antigens. The authors listed some 160 TCR beta chains as cytomegalovirus-associated.

Remarks on this clone: Antigen specificity is unknown.

CDR1 is SGHTS, CDR2 YDEGEE, per germline. The CDR3 is 15 amino acids. The V gene lost 4 bases and the J gene lost 6 bases, with 17 bases spanning the gap. Assay: immunoSEQ multiplex PCR; the TCRdb copy retains only in-frame clones and omits some. This table has approximately 120,000 clones, approximately 94% appearing once. This TCR was recovered from a young man in good health and CMV-seronegative. Sequenced: PBMCs. The J gene is TRBJ2-1, the V gene TRBV5-8; perhaps TRBD1 as D (5 bases). The CDR3 protein is CASSTGTDPRNEQFF. DNA of the CDR3: TGTGCCAGCAGCACAGGAACTGACCCTCGCAATGAGCAGTTCTTC.